This entry concerns a single T cell receptor (beta chain). This CDR3 is built from 13 residues. The germline CDR1 and CDR2 sequences are SGHTA and FQGNSA. With 4 bases clipped from V and 5 bases from J, the junction kept 3 bases outside the gene matches. This sample was taken from a study of control samples from healthy donors and cancer patients. TCRdb keeps only in-frame clones here, not all; method: immunoSEQ multiplex PCR. The data hold 150,000 to 160,000 clones, with 94% observed a single time. The sequenced sample was blood. The sequence was obtained from a man aged 40-49 years in good health. This chain joins TRBV7-2 and TRBJ2-5; 8 positions agree with TRBD2. The DNA for the CDR3 is TGTGCCAGCAGCTCGGGACTAGGGGAGACCCAGTACTTC. Amino acids: CASSSGLGETQYF.